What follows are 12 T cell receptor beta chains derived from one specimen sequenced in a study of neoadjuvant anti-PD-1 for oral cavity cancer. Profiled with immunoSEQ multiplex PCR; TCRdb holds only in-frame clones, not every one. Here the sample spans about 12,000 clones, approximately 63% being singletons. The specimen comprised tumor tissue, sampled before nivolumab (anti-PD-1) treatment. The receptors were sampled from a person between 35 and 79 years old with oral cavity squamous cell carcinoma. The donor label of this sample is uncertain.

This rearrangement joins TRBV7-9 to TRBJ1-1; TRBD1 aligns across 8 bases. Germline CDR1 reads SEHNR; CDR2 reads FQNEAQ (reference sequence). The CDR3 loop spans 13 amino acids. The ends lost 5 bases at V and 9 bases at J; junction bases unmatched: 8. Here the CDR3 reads CASSPSTGVQAFF. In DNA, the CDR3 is TGTGCCAGCAGCCCTTCGACAGGGGTGCAAGCTTTCTTT.

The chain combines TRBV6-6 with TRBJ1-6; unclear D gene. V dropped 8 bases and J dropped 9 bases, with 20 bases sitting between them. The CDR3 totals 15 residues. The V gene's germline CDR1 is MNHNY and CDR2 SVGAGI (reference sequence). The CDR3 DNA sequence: TGTGCCAGCCGCTTAGGAGAGGGCAAGGTTTCACCCCTCCACTTT. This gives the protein CASRLGEGKVSPLHF.

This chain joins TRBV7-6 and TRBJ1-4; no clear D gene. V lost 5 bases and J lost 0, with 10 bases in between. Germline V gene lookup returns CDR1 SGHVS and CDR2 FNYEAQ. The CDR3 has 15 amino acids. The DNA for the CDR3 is TGTGCCAGCAGCGTAGACCCGGCAACTAATGAAAAACTGTTTTTT. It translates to CASSVDPATNEKLFF.

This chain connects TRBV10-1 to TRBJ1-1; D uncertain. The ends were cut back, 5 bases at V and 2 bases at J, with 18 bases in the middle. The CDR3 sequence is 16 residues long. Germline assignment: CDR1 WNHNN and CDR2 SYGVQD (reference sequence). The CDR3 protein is CASSPPGIMNNTEAFF. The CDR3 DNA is TGCGCCAGCAGTCCCCCGGGCATAATGAATAACACTGAAGCTTTCTTT.

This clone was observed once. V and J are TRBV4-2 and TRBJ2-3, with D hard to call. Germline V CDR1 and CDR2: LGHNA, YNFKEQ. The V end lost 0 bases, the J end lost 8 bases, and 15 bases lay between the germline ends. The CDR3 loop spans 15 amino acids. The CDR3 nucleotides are TGTGCCAGCAGCCAAGAGGGGTCCAGTGGTGGTACGCAGTATTTT. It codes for CASSQEGSSGGTQYF.

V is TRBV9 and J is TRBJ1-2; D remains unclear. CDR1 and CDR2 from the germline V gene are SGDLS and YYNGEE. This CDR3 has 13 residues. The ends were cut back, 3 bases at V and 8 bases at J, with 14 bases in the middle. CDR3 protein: CASSDTAVWGYTF. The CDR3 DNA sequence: TGTGCCAGCAGCGATACAGCGGTGTGGGGCTACACCTTC.

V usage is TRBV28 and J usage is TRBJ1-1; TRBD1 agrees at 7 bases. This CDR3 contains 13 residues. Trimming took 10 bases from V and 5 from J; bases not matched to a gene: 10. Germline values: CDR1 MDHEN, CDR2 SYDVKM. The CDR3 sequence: CATHTLQGTEAFF. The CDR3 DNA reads TGTGCCACACATACACTACAGGGGACTGAAGCTTTCTTT.

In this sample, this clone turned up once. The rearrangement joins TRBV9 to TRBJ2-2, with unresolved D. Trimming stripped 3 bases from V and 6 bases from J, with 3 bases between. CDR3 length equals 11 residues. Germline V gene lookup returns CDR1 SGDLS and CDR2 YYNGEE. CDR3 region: CASSGAGELFF. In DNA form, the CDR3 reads TGTGCCAGCAGCGGAGCCGGGGAGCTGTTTTTT.

This chain's CDR3 is CASSSGQGKINTEAFF. CDR3 nucleotides: TGTGCCAGCAGCTCCGGACAGGGAAAAATTAACACTGAAGCTTTCTTT. V gene TRBV7-9 combines with J gene TRBJ1-1; 8 bases align to TRBD1. V lost 4 bases and J lost 2; bases outside the gene matches: 9. CDR1 and CDR2 (germline): SEHNR, FQNEAQ (reference sequence). This CDR3 has 16 residues.

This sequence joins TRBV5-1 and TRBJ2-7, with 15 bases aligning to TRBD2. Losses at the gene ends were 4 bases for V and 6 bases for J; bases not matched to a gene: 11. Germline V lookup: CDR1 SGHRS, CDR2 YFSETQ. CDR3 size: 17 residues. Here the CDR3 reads CASSTGLAGGFFGEQYF. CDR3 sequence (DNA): TGCGCCAGCAGCACCGGACTAGCGGGAGGGTTCTTCGGCGAGCAGTACTTC. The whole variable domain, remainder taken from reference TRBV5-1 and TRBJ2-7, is KAGVTQTPRYLIKTRGQQVTLSCSPISGHRSVSWYQQTPGQGLQFLFEYFSETQRNKGNFPGRFSGRQFSNSRSEMNVSTLELGDSALYLCASSTGLAGGFFGEQYFGPGTRLTVT.

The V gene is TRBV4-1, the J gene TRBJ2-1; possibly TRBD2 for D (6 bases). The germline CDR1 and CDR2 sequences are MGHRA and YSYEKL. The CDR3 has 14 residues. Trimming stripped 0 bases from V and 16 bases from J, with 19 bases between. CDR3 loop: CASSQDGLARESFF. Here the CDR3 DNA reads TGCGCCAGCAGCCAAGACGGCCTAGCGAGGGAGTCCTTCTTC.

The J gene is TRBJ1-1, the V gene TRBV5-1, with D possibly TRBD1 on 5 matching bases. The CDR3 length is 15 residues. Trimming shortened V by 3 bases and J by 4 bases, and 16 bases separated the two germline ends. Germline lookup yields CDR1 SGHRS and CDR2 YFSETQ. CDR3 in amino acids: CASSWARAQGTEAFF. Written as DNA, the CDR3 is TGCGCCAGCAGCTGGGCCCGGGCCCAGGGCACTGAAGCTTTCTTT.